These 21 T cell receptor beta chains were all obtained from the same sample, sequenced in a study of blood T cell repertoires in COVID-19. The table came from immunoSEQ multiplex PCR; TCRdb's copy has only in-frame clones and leaves some out. The sample lists 200,000 to 300,000 clones, around 89% occurring once. Sequenced material: peripheral blood. The receptors here all came from a man aged 60-69 years who had recovered from COVID-19.

The chain joins TRBV6-5 to TRBJ1-5, with 8 bases identical to TRBD1. V trimming: 5 bases; J trimming: 4 bases; junction bases outside the gene matches: 1. Germline V gene lookup returns CDR1 MNHEY and CDR2 SVGAGI. The CDR3 totals 13 residues. The CDR3: CASSTGGNQPQHF. The CDR3 DNA sequence: TGTGCCAGCAGTACAGGGGGAAATCAGCCCCAGCATTTT.

The chain links TRBV5-5 to TRBJ1-1; TRBD1 agrees at 7 bases. V shed 4 bases and J 0 bases; nucleotides not matched to a gene: 12. The germline V gene encodes CDR1 SGHKS and CDR2 YYEKEE (reference sequence). The CDR3 is made up of 17 amino acids. CDR3 in amino acids: CASSIMPGQNLNTEAFF. CDR3 in DNA: TGTGCCAGCAGCATCATGCCGGGACAGAACCTGAACACTGAAGCTTTCTTT.

CDR3 nucleotide sequence: TGTGCCAGCAGCCGACAGACAGGTAATTACAATGAGCAGTTCTTC. It yields the protein CASSRQTGNYNEQFF. This rearrangement joins TRBV3-1 (or the pseudogene TRBV3-2) to TRBJ2-1, with D perhaps matching TRBD1 (6 bases). The V end lost 4 bases, the J end lost 4 bases, and 14 bases lay between the germline ends. The CDR3 covers 15 residues. The germline gives CDR1 LGHDT, CDR2 YNNKEL (reference sequence).

The chain carries TRBV24-1 and TRBJ2-2, with 9 nucleotides matching TRBD1. Germline lookup yields CDR1 KGHDR and CDR2 SFDVKD. V was pared by 4 bases and J by 3 bases, with 8 bases of the junction left unmatched. The CDR3 runs 17 residues. CDR3 amino acids: CATSDQPGQGYTGELFF. The CDR3, as DNA: TGTGCCACCAGTGACCAACCGGGACAGGGTTACACCGGGGAGCTGTTTTTT.

The chain couples TRBV7-9 to TRBJ1-2; a weak D match, TRBD1 (6 bases). Germline CDR1 SEHNR, CDR2 FQNEAQ (reference sequence). The V gene lost 5 bases and the J gene lost 4 bases, with 17 bases spanning the gap. The CDR3 extends over 15 amino acids. CDR3 region: CASSEQGLRSYGYTF. CDR3 in DNA: TGTGCCAGCAGCGAACAGGGCTTGCGAAGCTATGGCTACACCTTC.

The J gene is TRBJ1-6, the V gene TRBV10-1; 11 bases map to TRBD1. Germline V gene lookup returns CDR1 WNHNN and CDR2 SYGVQD (reference sequence). The V segment lost 5 bases and the J segment 0 bases; nucleotides outside the gene matches: 21. This CDR3 spans 23 amino acids. CDR3 amino acids: CASSRRDRGIPKGLSSYNSPLHF. In DNA form, the CDR3 reads TGCGCCAGCAGTAGACGGGACAGGGGGATACCTAAGGGGTTGAGCTCCTATAATTCACCCCTCCACTTT.

This chain joins TRBV15 and TRBJ1-5, with a weak D call TRBD1 (6 bases). The length of the CDR3 is 18 residues. The germline CDR1 and CDR2 sequences are LNHNV and YYDKDF (reference sequence). The V and J ends lost 3 bases and 1 base respectively, with 19 bases between them. CDR3 protein: CATSSFMWGQGSNQPQHF. The CDR3 DNA follows: TGTGCCACCAGCAGCTTCATGTGGGGTCAGGGGAGCAATCAGCCCCAGCATTTT.

The CDR3: CASSSTGLSSYEQYF. The CDR3 coding sequence is TGTGCCAGCAGCAGTACGGGACTATCCTCCTACGAGCAGTACTTC. The chain employs TRBV5-6 and TRBJ2-7; 7 positions match TRBD2. V was pared by 4 bases and J by 0 bases, with 7 bases of the junction left unmatched. CDR1 and CDR2 from the germline V gene are SGHDT and YYEEEE. The CDR3 contains 15 residues.

The CDR3 reads CASSLGPGTQYEQYF. The CDR3 bases are TGCGCCAGCAGCTTGGGCCCCGGGACACAATACGAGCAGTACTTC. The rearrangement joins TRBV5-1 to TRBJ2-7; a weak D match, TRBD1 (6 bases). The CDR3 has 15 amino acids. Germline V gives CDR1 SGHRS, CDR2 YFSETQ. V shed 0 bases and J shed 4 bases, with 14 bases lying between them.

V and J are TRBV6-5 and TRBJ2-6; 10 bases line up with TRBD1. Germline trimming cut 3 bases from V and 2 bases from J; bases unmatched to any gene: 1. In germline, CDR1 is MNHEY, CDR2 SVGAGI. This CDR3 has 16 amino acids. DNA of the CDR3: TGTGCCAGCAGTTATGGACAGGGGGCTGGGGCCAACGTCCTGACTTTC. This gives the protein CASSYGQGAGANVLTF.

In its sample, this clone was seen once. The chain recombines TRBV12-3 or TRBV12-4 with TRBJ2-7; D perhaps matches TRBD1 (5 bases). Trimming left V 4 bases short and J 3 bases short, with 7 bases between. The CDR3 runs to 12 residues. CDR3 sequence reads: CASSWGRYEQYF. CDR3 sequence (DNA): TGTGCCAGCAGTTGGGGCCGCTACGAGCAGTACTTC.

This chain connects TRBV4-2 to TRBJ1-4; perhaps TRBD1 as D (6 bases). Trimming shortened V by 0 bases and J by 0 bases, and 11 bases separated the two germline ends. Per germline, CDR1 LGHNA and CDR2 YNFKEQ. The CDR3 is made up of 17 amino acids. The CDR3 DNA reads TGTGCCAGCAGCCAAGATAGGGGGGGTACAACTAATGAAAAACTGTTTTTT. This encodes CASSQDRGGTTNEKLFF.

CDR3 bases: TGTGCCAGCAGCTCCCGGGTCTTAACCTACAATGAGCAGTTCTTC. It encodes CASSSRVLTYNEQFF. V gene TRBV11-2 combines with J gene TRBJ2-1; D is undetermined. V was cut by 4 bases and J by 2 bases, with 12 bases left in between. The V gene's germline CDR1 is SGHAT and CDR2 FQNNGV. This CDR3 has 15 amino acids.

The chain employs TRBV11-3 and TRBJ2-7; 11 nucleotides line up with TRBD1. The CDR3 covers 12 residues. Germline loops: CDR1 SGHNT, CDR2 YENEEA. V shed 6 bases, J shed 6 bases, and the junction held 1 base outside the gene matches. CDR3 residues: CASRGTGGEQYF. In DNA form, the CDR3 reads TGTGCCAGCAGAGGGACAGGGGGCGAGCAGTACTTC.

The chain has TRBV27 and TRBJ1-5; unclear D gene. Trimming took 7 bases from V and 0 from J, leaving 13 bases between them. This CDR3 has 15 residues. Looked up from germline, CDR1 is MNHEY and CDR2 is SMNVEV (reference sequence). Here the CDR3 DNA reads TGTGCCAGCAAGGTTCAGGTCAGTAGCAATCAGCCCCAGCATTTT. Translating it yields CASKVQVSSNQPQHF.

The chain carries TRBV6-5 and TRBJ2-3; 7 bases map to TRBD2. Trimming removed 5 bases from V and 5 bases from J; junction bases left unmatched: 4. The germline CDR1 and CDR2 sequences are MNHEY and SVGAGI. This CDR3 contains 13 residues. The CDR3 DNA reads as TGTGCCAGCAGTCGGGCGGGGGTAGATACGCAGTATTTT. Its protein is CASSRAGVDTQYF.

This chain connects TRBV29-1 to TRBJ1-2; 9 nucleotides match TRBD1. The V segment lost 5 bases and the J segment 7 bases; nucleotides outside the gene matches: 11. Germline V lookup: CDR1 SQVTM, CDR2 ANQGSEA. The CDR3 sequence is 14 residues long. CDR3 coding DNA: TGCAGCGTTTCCGTGGGACAGGGCATTTTTGGCTACACCTTC. This sequence encodes CSVSVGQGIFGYTF.

This chain links TRBV28 with TRBJ1-3; 10 bases line up with TRBD1. This CDR3 spans 15 amino acids. Per the germline V gene, CDR1 is MDHEN and CDR2 is SYDVKM. Trimming removed 4 bases from V and 4 bases from J; junction bases left unmatched: 4. The CDR3 nucleotides read TGTGCCAGCAGTTCCCCGACAGGGGGCGGAAACACCATATATTTT. Protein: CASSSPTGGGNTIYF.

The chain couples TRBV4-1 to TRBJ1-6; D may be TRBD1 (6 bases). The germline gives CDR1 MGHRA, CDR2 YSYEKL. V lost 4 bases and J 9 bases, leaving 10 bases between the germline ends. The CDR3 spans 13 residues. In DNA form, the CDR3 reads TGCGCCAGCAGCCCTACAGGGAGTTCACCCCTCCACTTT. As protein: CASSPTGSSPLHF.

The rearrangement joins TRBV2 to TRBJ1-2, with TRBD1 matching 7 bases. The ends lost 8 bases at V and 7 bases at J; junction bases unmatched: 10. Germline CDR1 SNHLY, CDR2 FYNNEI. The CDR3 has 13 residues. The CDR3 bases are TGTGCCAGCGGGGAACGGGACAGAAGTGGCTACACCTTC. Translated: CASGERDRSGYTF.

Regarding this clone: This sample includes further DNA sequences coding for the same CDR3. V is TRBV7-2 and J is TRBJ1-1; no reliable D call. The CDR3 sequence is 13 residues long. V lost 1 base and J lost 1, with 4 bases in between. Per germline, CDR1 SGHTA and CDR2 FQGNSA. The CDR3 sequence: CASSLGQNTEAFF. In DNA, the CDR3 is TGTGCCAGCAGCTTAGGACAGAACACTGAAGCTTTCTTT.